This section outlines one T cell receptor beta chain sequence together with its context. Its specificity is unknown. This sample stems from a study of blood T cells in healthy people across ages. Next came a second PCR, run for about 7 to 12 cycles, which used a sample-barcoded 5' primer along with a J-beta primer mix. TCRdb fed the 5' RACE reads into MiXCR, producing one record per CDR3 protein. The data hold fewer than 800,000 distinct CDR3 sequences, with roughly 25% observed a single time. CDR1 is MGHRA and CDR2 is YSYEKL in the germline V gene. CDR3 size: 11 residues. The V end was cut by 0 bases, the J end by 15 bases, with 9 bases between. General study findings and limits: There was no known CMV status for donors, so expanded clonotype changes were possibly confounded.

Separately, the same data were catalogued under a study of T cells of mothers and their children.

This chain joins TRBV4-1 and TRBJ2-4; unclear D gene. Sequencing was done on a sample of blood. The clonotype was recovered from a boy aged 5-17 years in good health. DNA for the CDR3: TGCGCCAGCAGCCAAGATCTAAGGCTGTACTTC. Its translation: CASSQDLRLYF.